These T cell receptor beta chains were read from a single sample in a study of blood T cell repertoires in COVID-19. The protocol was immunoSEQ multiplex PCR, while the TCRdb copy is restricted to in-frame clones and leaves out a portion. The data show 230,000 or so clones, approximately 84% seen once. The sequenced sample was peripheral blood. The receptor source for this set is a man aged 45-60 years with active or convalescent COVID-19. Both conserved end residues are part of each CDR3. The D gene is left open where the match is weak. Clone size is given for some rows only: seen once, a few or many times, or a class if the clone is expanded.

-,-,TRBJ2-7,TRBV5-1,CASSSDRRWVQYF,TGCGCCAGCAGTTCCGACAGAAGGTGGGTCCAGTACTTC
-,-,TRBJ1-2,TRBV5-6,CASRTTQGVEGYTF,TGTGCCAGCAGGACTACACAGGGAGTAGAAGGCTACACCTTC
-,TRBD1,TRBJ2-1,TRBV24-1,CATSDSTGGPLTSSYNEQFF,TGTGCCACCAGTGATTCGACAGGGGGCCCTCTAACCTCCTCCTACAATGAGCAGTTCTTC
-,-,TRBJ2-1,TRBV30,CAWSRLRSEGEQFF,TGTGCCTGGAGCCGCCTAAGGTCTGAGGGTGAGCAGTTCTTC
-,-,TRBJ1-1,TRBV5-1,CASSLEAVTEAFF,TGCGCCAGCAGCTTGGAGGCGGTGACTGAAGCTTTCTTT
-,TRBD1,TRBJ2-1,TRBV7-9,CASSYRTGKDNEQFF,TGTGCCAGCAGCTACCGGACAGGGAAGGACAATGAGCAGTTCTTC
once,TRBD2,TRBJ2-7,TRBV6-6,CASSVSGGAYEQYF,TGTGCCAGCAGTGTTAGCGGGGGGGCTTACGAGCAGTACTTC
-,-,TRBJ2-5,TRBV30,CAWSAGTPRTQYF,TGTGCCTGGAGCGCCGGGACTCCTAGGACCCAGTACTTC
-,TRBD1,TRBJ2-7,TRBV7-8,CASSVGTANYYYEQYF,TGTGCCAGCAGCGTCGGGACAGCCAATTATTACTACGAGCAGTACTTC
-,-,TRBJ1-6,TRBV19,CASSILGGQLPLHF,TGTGCCAGTAGTATCCTGGGGGGTCAATTACCCCTCCACTTT
-,-,TRBJ2-3,TRBV7-3,CASSLQVTDTQYF,TGTGCCAGCAGCTTACAGGTCACAGATACGCAGTATTTT
-,TRBD1,TRBJ1-2,TRBV7-8,CASSPGQVMFSYTF,TGTGCCAGCAGCCCAGGACAGGTGATGTTCAGCTACACCTTC
-,TRBD1,TRBJ2-7,TRBV7-9,CASSLVIGTGNKYEQYF,TGTGCCAGCAGCTTAGTCATCGGGACAGGGAATAAGTACGAGCAGTACTTC
-,-,TRBJ1-1,TRBV4-2,CASSLSRGESGEAFF,TGTGCCAGCAGCCTTAGTCGGGGGGAAAGTGGTGAAGCTTTCTTT
few,TRBD2,TRBJ2-3,TRBV4-2,CASSQVAGGTDTQYF,TGTGCCAGCAGCCAAGTGGCGGGGGGCACAGATACGCAGTATTTT
-,-,TRBJ1-5,TRBV7-9,CASSLAGTGSSNQPQHF,TGTGCCAGCAGCTTAGCAGGCACCGGGAGTAGCAATCAGCCCCAGCATTTT
-,-,TRBJ1-1,TRBV6-5,CASSRREGSSEAFF,TGTGCCAGCAGCCGGCGGGAAGGGAGCTCTGAAGCTTTCTTT
-,-,TRBJ2-3,TRBV6-5,CASTDGGADTQYF,TGTGCCAGCACCGATGGGGGCGCAGATACGCAGTATTTT
-,TRBD2,TRBJ2-7,TRBV18,CASSSGGYEQYF,TGTGCCAGCTCCTCGGGGGGGTACGAGCAGTACTTC
-,TRBD1,TRBJ1-4,TRBV4-1,CASSQGQGGEKLFF,TGCGCCAGCAGCCAAGGACAGGGGGGGGAAAAACTGTTTTTT
-,TRBD2,TRBJ2-7,TRBV3-1/TRBV3-2,CASSRGGVYYEQYF,TGTGCCAGCAGCCGTGGGGGGGTATACTACGAGCAGTACTTC
-,TRBD1,TRBJ1-2,TRBV6-2/TRBV6-3,CASSYVGQGASGYTF,TGTGCCAGCAGTTACGTTGGACAGGGGGCGTCTGGCTACACCTTC
-,TRBD1,TRBJ2-7,TRBV4-2,CASSQADRVEGEQYF,TGTGCCAGCAGCCAAGCGGACAGGGTAGAGGGCGAGCAGTACTTC
-,TRBD1,TRBJ2-7,TRBV11-2,CASSIRQGINEQYF,TGTGCCAGCAGCATAAGACAGGGTATCAACGAGCAGTACTTC
once,-,TRBJ2-1,TRBV5-8,CASSLRTGGSINEQFF,TGTGCCAGCAGCTTGAGGACGGGGGGCTCAATCAATGAGCAGTTCTTC
-,-,TRBJ1-5,TRBV7-2,CASSLYGNQPQHF,TGTGCCAGCAGCTTATACGGGAATCAGCCCCAGCATTTT
-,-,TRBJ1-6,TRBV6-2/TRBV6-3,CASSYGRDSPLHF,TGTGCCAGCAGTTACGGCCGGGATTCACCCCTCCACTTT
-,TRBD1,TRBJ1-3,TRBV9,CASSLGQGSGGNTIYF,TGTGCCAGCAGCCTCGGACAGGGCAGTGGGGGAAACACCATATATTTT